This T cell receptor (beta chain) was sequenced during a study of T cell responses to AZD1222 COVID-19 vaccine. At the level of the study: The study pooled second doses at about 4 or about 12 weeks. Study findings and constraints: No day 14 peak samples; only post-peak repertoires were characterized.

A remark on this clone: No antigen is known for it.

V lost 3 bases, J lost 4 bases, and 12 bases lay in between. The CDR3 consists of 14 residues. Germline V gene lookup returns CDR1 SGHNT and CDR2 YENEEA. Libraries were prepared by immunoSEQ multiplex PCR; TCRdb keeps only in-frame clonotypes and omits some of them. The table shows tens of thousands of clones, with about nine tenths occurring only once. The chain links TRBV11-3 to TRBJ1-1, with TRBD1 as a possible D gene (5 bases). The receptor was isolated from an adult in good health. Source: peripheral blood, taken on day 0 of AZD1222 vaccination. CDR3 bases: TGTGCCAGCAGCTTGGGGGGAGGAGGCACTGAAGCTTTCTTT. It codes for CASSLGGGGTEAFF.